The present TCR beta chain was sequenced within a study of response to subunit inactivated influenza vaccine. General study findings and limits: Each seasonal influenza vaccination recruits few new T cells, the authors suggested.

V lost 3 bases to trimming and J lost 11 bases, with 10 bases between them. CDR3 size: 11 residues. The germline V gene encodes CDR1 SEHNR and CDR2 FQNEAQ (reference sequence). Turning to this clonotype: The antigen remains undetermined.

A single record per CDR3 protein comes from TCRdb applying MiXCR to the RT-PCR reads. Of over 650,000 distinct CDR3 sequences listed, around 18% are singletons. This receptor was obtained from a man in his fifties who received an inactivated influenza vaccine. The J gene is TRBJ1-1, the V gene TRBV7-9; no firm D call. Sequenced material: PBMCs from blood, taken less than 6 days after vaccination. The CDR3 nucleotides are TGTGCCAGCAGCTTTGATTACCGGGCTTTCTTT. The encoded protein is CASSFDYRAFF. Variable domain in full (rest from reference TRBV7-9 and TRBJ1-1): DTGVSQNPRHKITKRGQNVTFRCDPISEHNRLYWYRQTLGQGPEFLTYFQNEAQLEKSRLLSDRFSAERPKGSFSTLEIQRTEQGDSAMYLCASSFDYRAFFGQGTRLTVV.